This T cell receptor (beta chain) was captured in a study of post-analysis software for immune sequencing data. Overall study findings and caveats: Patients carried roughly five TRBV segments more frequently than controls did, and TRBV5-6, TRBV5-1 and TRBV20-1 were among them. For normalized Chao1 diversity, multiple sclerosis patients scored significantly lower than controls did.

Included in the TCR beta cDNA libraries were unique molecular identifiers. TCRdb itself ran the PCR reads through MiXCR, one entry per CDR3 protein. The sample yields about 500,000 distinct CDR3 sequences, roughly 45% seen once. As to this clonotype: Its antigen is undetermined.

The CDR3 is made up of 14 amino acids. Germline V gene lookup returns CDR1 KGHDR and CDR2 SFDVKD. Between the trimmed V and J ends, which lost 9 bases and 2 bases, there was a span of 13 bases. V gene TRBV24-1 combines with J gene TRBJ2-1; TRBD1 is a possible D gene (6 bases). Sample: blood. This receptor was taken from a girl between 5 and 17 years old with multiple sclerosis. The CDR3 region has the DNA TGTGCCACCGGTACCGGGACAACCTACAATGAGCAGTTCTTC. Translation: CATGTGTTYNEQFF.